This T cell receptor beta chain derives from a study of blood T cell repertoires in COVID-19. Study-level information: Acute and convalescent COVID-19 samples came from the United States, Italy and Spain. T cells, B-cell-depleted T cells, or PBMCs provided the cDNA or gDNA that served as material.

The junction had 10 bases not matched to a gene; V was cut back by 6 bases and J by 11 bases. The CDR3 loop spans 14 amino acids. Germline V gene sequence: CDR1 MNHEY, CDR2 SMNVEV (reference sequence). Per the original data handling: Nucleated cell counts were estimated from reference gene primer amplification. TCRdb's table, derived via immunoSEQ multiplex PCR, lists solely in-frame clones and lacks some. The V and J calls and clone size are taken from that table; D and trimming were inferred from the DNA. The data hold tens of thousands of clones, with 80% to 90% observed a single time. The chain joins TRBV27 to TRBJ1-4; the match to TRBD1 covers 9 bases. The TCR comes from a woman aged 80 or over with acute or convalescent COVID-19. What was sequenced was peripheral blood. CDR3 in amino acids: CASRHRDRVGKLFF. DNA for the CDR3: TGTGCCAGCAGGCACCGGGACAGGGTTGGGAAACTGTTTTTT.